This T cell receptor beta chain was identified during a study of CD8+ T cells in alopecia areata. The CDR3 contains 10 residues. CDR1 and CDR2 (germline): DFQATT, SNEGSKA (reference sequence). V dropped 0 bases and J dropped 7 bases, with 1 base sitting between them. Investigators isolated RNA and reverse transcribed it into cDNA to act as the sequencing template. Libraries were prepared by immunoSEQ multiplex PCR; TCRdb keeps only in-frame clonotypes and omits some of them. The sample holds about 110,000 clones; almost 60% are singletons and the top ten take more than 20%. To note about this clone: Its specificity is not known.

Study outcomes and limitations: Greater clonality was observed in lesional scalp samples, especially alopecia totalis/universalis, versus normal scalp. Scalp repertoires also include resident alphabeta T cells from normal skin.

Sequenced input: CD8+ T cells sorted from blood. The TCR comes from a human donor in good health. The chain uses TRBV20-1 and TRBJ2-1; D remains unclear. DNA for the CDR3: TGCAGTGCTAGAGAGAATGAGCAGTTCTTC. Translation: CSARENEQFF.